This entry is about one TCR beta chain. Its antigen is currently unknown. This entry belongs to a study of beta chain features in type 1 diabetes. Study as a whole: Roughly 110,000,000 sorted cells were examined across all samples.

Expressed TCRB transcripts were sequenced after all isolated RNA was converted to cDNA. Regulatory, naive and central memory T cell samples averaged around 3.6 million reads. Only in-frame clones appear in the TCRdb table, and some are missing; sequencing was by immunoSEQ multiplex PCR. The sample lists under 300,000 clones, about 15% occurring once. General observations from the study: There was no resolution here of whether HLA type influences TCRB rearrangement. The VDJ junctions of type 1 diabetes patients carried fewer insertions and more deletions. Shortening of TCRB CDR3s, moderate but significant, appeared in all four CD4+ subsets of Type 1 diabetes patients.

Germline V CDR1 and CDR2: MGHRA, YSYEKL. The CDR3 loop spans 14 amino acids. V was shortened by 1 base and J by 5 bases, with 10 bases between the two germline ends. The V gene is TRBV4-1, the J gene TRBJ2-3, with D uncertain. The receptor was isolated from a man in his thirties or forties with type 1 diabetes. Sequenced input: naive CD4+ T cells from blood. The CDR3: CASSQGRTVDTQYF. CDR3 DNA: TGCGCCAGCAGCCAAGGTCGAACGGTAGATACGCAGTATTTT.